The rows below give T cell receptor beta chains drawn from one sample of a study of cytomegalovirus exposure and HLA in healthy donors. The method was immunoSEQ multiplex PCR; TCRdb's version includes in-frame clones alone and lacks a portion of them. The sample holds tens of thousands of clones; 69% are singletons and the top ten take under 3%. The material sequenced was PBMCs. These receptors were obtained from a man between 50 and 59 years old in good health and CMV-seronegative. Each CDR3 is given with its conserved first and last residue. A D gene is named only where the DNA matches it firmly. Expanded clones get a size class; other rows say once, few or many, or leave the size out.

-	-	TRBJ2-7	TRBV15	CATSRDDVRLSYEQYF	TGTGCCACCAGCAGAGATGACGTGCGGTTGTCCTACGAGCAGTACTTC
-	-	TRBJ2-5	TRBV19	CASSIIGVGPTPIQETQYF	TGTGCCAGTAGTATTATCGGGGTGGGTCCAACGCCTATCCAAGAGACCCAGTACTTC
few	-	TRBJ1-4	TRBV7-9	CASSRAGEKLFF	TGTGCCAGCAGCCGGGCGGGGGAAAAACTGTTTTTT
few	-	TRBJ2-7	TRBV6-5	CASREGSKQYF	TGTGCCAGCAGGGAGGGGTCGAAGCAGTACTTC
-	TRBD2	TRBJ2-3	TRBV4-3	CASSQDVASGRDTQYF	TGCGCCAGCAGCCAAGATGTGGCAAGCGGGAGGGATACGCAGTATTTT
-	TRBD1	TRBJ1-2	TRBV5-1	CASSTGTGVRGYTF	TGCGCCAGCAGCACCGGGACAGGGGTTCGCGGCTACACCTTC
-	-	TRBJ2-2	TRBV7-6	CASSSLTGTGELFF	TGTGCCAGCAGCTCCCTAACAGGGACCGGGGAGCTGTTTTTT
-	TRBD1	TRBJ2-7	TRBV6-6	CASRSTGAQPYEQYF	TGTGCCAGCAGGAGCACAGGGGCCCAGCCCTACGAGCAGTACTTC
few	TRBD1	TRBJ2-2	TRBV4-2	CASSPETGGWDTGELFF	TGTGCCAGCAGCCCCGAAACAGGGGGCTGGGACACCGGGGAGCTGTTTTTT
few	TRBD1	TRBJ1-2	TRBV10-3	CAISVYRDRDGYTF	TGTGCCATCAGTGTTTACCGGGACAGGGATGGCTACACCTTC
-	-	TRBJ2-7	TRBV20-1	CSAPRDYEQYF	TGCAGTGCTCCCCGAGATTACGAGCAGTACTTC
-	-	TRBJ2-4	TRBV29-1	CSVEEGPGNIQYF	TGCAGCGTTGAGGAGGGACCAGGAAACATTCAGTACTTC
-	-	TRBJ2-7	TRBV11-2	CASSITGYTYEQYF	TGTGCCAGCAGCATAACGGGGTACACCTACGAGCAGTACTTC
-	TRBD1	TRBJ1-2	TRBV30	CAWSKRDRVYGYTF	TGTGCCTGGAGCAAAAGGGACAGGGTCTATGGCTACACCTTC
-	-	TRBJ2-6	TRBV7-3	CASSLTSNSLSSGANVLTF	TGTGCCAGCAGCTTAACGTCTAACAGCCTAAGCTCTGGGGCCAACGTCCTGACTTTC
few	TRBD1	TRBJ1-2	TRBV5-4	CASGQGRAGYTF	TGTGCCAGTGGACAGGGTCGTGCTGGCTACACCTTC
few	TRBD2	TRBJ2-3	TRBV6-4	CASSRLAGTDTQYF	TGTGCCAGCAGCCGACTAGCGGGCACAGATACGCAGTATTTT
-	TRBD2	TRBJ2-1	TRBV6-5	CASSYKGTSSYNEQFF	TGTGCCAGCAGTTACAAGGGGACTAGCTCCTACAATGAGCAGTTCTTC
few	-	TRBJ1-2	TRBV7-3	CASSYRYGYTF	TGTGCCAGCAGCTACAGGTATGGCTACACCTTC
medium-sized	-	TRBJ2-1	TRBV7-9	CASSPQGSYNEQFF	TGTGCCAGCAGCCCCCAGGGGTCCTACAATGAGCAGTTCTTC
-	TRBD1	TRBJ2-7	TRBV4-2	CASSQTDRGPYEQYF	TGTGCCAGCAGCCAAACGGACAGGGGGCCGTACGAGCAGTACTTC
-	-	TRBJ2-3	TRBV6-6	CASSYPELGGADTQYF	TGTGCCAGCAGTTACCCAGAGCTCGGAGGTGCGGATACGCAGTATTTT